This T cell receptor beta chain was found in a study of identical twins. TCRdb reprocessed the 5' RACE reads with MiXCR, giving one entry per CDR3 protein. The sample holds about 570,000 distinct CDR3 sequences; roughly 9.9% are singletons and the top ten take around 3.2%. This clonotype came up a few times. The CDR3 spans 14 residues. Germline V lookup: CDR1 SGHDT, CDR2 YYEEEE. V lost 4 bases and J lost 5, with 14 bases in between. Another study also made use of these data, one on yellow fever vaccine responses in identical twins.

The sequenced sample was PBMCs. This receptor was identified in a woman aged 18-29 years in good health. This chain links TRBV5-6 with TRBJ2-3; the D gene is possibly TRBD1 (6 bases). For the CDR3, the DNA is TGTGCCAGCAGCGATTTCCAGGACAGAGATACGCAGTATTTT. Translation: CASSDFQDRDTQYF.